A selection of T cell receptor beta chains follows, all from one sample in a study of blood T cells in healthy people across ages. TCRdb processed the 5' RACE reads anew with MiXCR; each CDR3 protein has one entry. The repertoire holds some 1.5 million distinct CDR3 sequences, 28% seen once, with 7.7% in the top ten. The sequenced sample was blood. These receptors came from a young woman in good health. Each CDR3 is given with its conserved first and last residue. Each record gives: J gene, D gene, CDR3 length, clone size, V gene, CDR3 DNA, CDR3 protein. A D gene is named only where the DNA matches it firmly. The size entry is marked missing in some rows and otherwise reads once, few, many or a size class.

TRBJ2-1,TRBD1,16,NA,TRBV12-5,TGTGCTAGTGGTCTCATCCGAGGACAGGGACGAAATGAGCAGTTCTTC,CASGLIRGQGRNEQFF
TRBJ2-3,TRBD1,17,few,TRBV7-2,TGTGCCAGCAGCACCCCTCCCGGACAGGGAAGGGCAGATACGCAGTATTTT,CASSTPPGQGRADTQYF
TRBJ2-5,TRBD2,16,few,TRBV7-2,TGTGCCAGCAGCCCCAGACTAGCGGGAGTGGTAGAGACCCAGTACTTC,CASSPRLAGVVETQYF
TRBJ1-1,TRBD1,12,NA,TRBV20-1,TGCAGTGCCCCCGACAGGGAGTCTGAAGCTTTCTTT,CSAPDRESEAFF
TRBJ2-1,TRBD1,16,few,TRBV4-3,TGCGCCAGCAGCCCCTCGTCCCGGACAGGGGGCGATGAGCAGTTCTTC,CASSPSSRTGGDEQFF
TRBJ2-1,NA,14,NA,TRBV5-1,TGCGCCAGCAGCTGGGGGGTTGGGTTCAATGAGCAGTTCTTC,CASSWGVGFNEQFF
TRBJ1-3,NA,14,few,TRBV29-1,TGCAGCGCCGAAGAGGACTTCTCTGGAAACACCATATATTTT,CSAEEDFSGNTIYF
TRBJ2-5,NA,13,many,TRBV5-1,TGCGCCAGCAGCCGGGCCCCGGTGGAGACCCAGTACTTC,CASSRAPVETQYF
TRBJ1-1,NA,13,NA,TRBV6-6,TGTGCCAGCAGGGAGGCAGTGAACACTGAAGCTTTCTTT,CASREAVNTEAFF
TRBJ2-5,TRBD2,15,few,TRBV7-2,TGTGCCAGCAGCCGACTAGCGGGATACCAAGAGACCCAGTACTTC,CASSRLAGYQETQYF